This record covers a single T cell receptor (beta chain). Its antigen remains unidentified. Terminally differentiated effector memory CD45RA+ cells were excluded by CCR7 positive selection of CD45RO-negative cells. Healthy HIV-negative adults with no recent acute infections or vaccinations were recruited as donors. This entry belongs to a study of shared clonotypes between healthy human individuals. Study conclusions and caveats: Richness estimates generally favored naive over memory subsets.

Germline CDR1 and CDR2: KGHSH and LQKENI. Germline trimming cut 8 bases from V and 7 bases from J; bases unmatched to any gene: 12. CDR3 length: 15 amino acids. TCRdb's table, derived via immunoSEQ multiplex PCR, lists solely in-frame clones and lacks some. The table lists hundreds of thousands of clones, 95% to 98% of them singletons, with 0.25% to 0.35% in the top ten. This TCR came from a man aged 25 to 45 in good health. The chain combines TRBV18 with TRBJ2-3; 10 bases fit TRBD2. Sequenced: naive CD8+ T cells sorted from blood. In nucleotides, the CDR3 is TGTGCCAGCCTCGGTAGAGGACTAGCGGAAAATACGCAGTATTTT. Its translation: CASLGRGLAENTQYF.